Listed below are T cell receptor beta chains from one sample, sequenced in a study of CD4 T cells in relation to SARS-CoV-2 and coronaviruses. Their antigens are not known. Libraries were prepared by immunoSEQ multiplex PCR; TCRdb keeps only in-frame clonotypes and omits some of them. Here the sample spans more than 25,000 clones, 75% being singletons. Sample: CD4+ T cells from PBMCs, cultured in vitro. The receptors shown here come from a human donor in good health. CDR3s include the opening cysteine and the closing phenylalanine or tryptophan. The order of the fields is CDR3 DNA, CDR3 protein, V gene, J gene, clone size, D gene. D genes are given only for firm matches. Some rows mark clone size as missing; the rest say once, few, many or name a class of expanded clone.

CDR3nt: TGCGCCAGCAGCCAAGGAGGCCAGGGGTTGGAGACCCAGTACTTC
CDR3aa: CASSQGGQGLETQYF
v_gene: TRBV4-3
j_gene: TRBJ2-5
abundance: few
d_gene: NA

CDR3nt: TGTGCCAGCTCACCATATCCCGGGAGACAGGCCCCCACCGGGGAGCTGTTTTTT
CDR3aa: CASSPYPGRQAPTGELFF
v_gene: TRBV18
j_gene: TRBJ2-2
abundance: few
d_gene: NA

CDR3nt: TGTGCCAGCAACGCACAGGCCCGGGAGACCCAGTACTTC
CDR3aa: CASNAQARETQYF
v_gene: TRBV2
j_gene: TRBJ2-5
abundance: NA
d_gene: NA

CDR3nt: TGTGCCAGCAGCTTCAGTAGCGTAGCGGGGGCTTCCTACGAGCAGTACTTC
CDR3aa: CASSFSSVAGASYEQYF
v_gene: TRBV9
j_gene: TRBJ2-7
abundance: NA
d_gene: TRBD2

CDR3nt: TGTGCCAGTCGGGACGGTCCCCAGGAGAACTATGGCTACACCTTC
CDR3aa: CASRDGPQENYGYTF
v_gene: TRBV19
j_gene: TRBJ1-2
abundance: NA
d_gene: NA

CDR3nt: TGTGCCAGCAGCCCCCGGACAGGGGGGTCTGGGGCCAACGTCCTGACTTTC
CDR3aa: CASSPRTGGSGANVLTF
v_gene: TRBV9
j_gene: TRBJ2-6
abundance: NA
d_gene: TRBD1

CDR3nt: TGTGCCAGCAGTTACCCCCAGCGGGGCCGGAAGAAAGAGACCCAGTACTTC
CDR3aa: CASSYPQRGRKKETQYF
v_gene: TRBV6-2/TRBV6-3
j_gene: TRBJ2-5
abundance: few
d_gene: TRBD2

CDR3nt: TGCGCCAGCTCGAGGGCTTCTAGCGGGAGGAACACCGGGGAGCTGTTTTTT
CDR3aa: CASSRASSGRNTGELFF
v_gene: TRBV4-1
j_gene: TRBJ2-2
abundance: NA
d_gene: TRBD2

CDR3nt: TGTGCCAGCAGTGTTACCTCAGGGCGCGTTCAGCCCCAGCATTTT
CDR3aa: CASSVTSGRVQPQHF
v_gene: TRBV6-6
j_gene: TRBJ1-5
abundance: NA
d_gene: NA

CDR3nt: TGCAGCGTCCTAACAGGGGGCGCAGCCGATACGCAGTATTTT
CDR3aa: CSVLTGGAADTQYF
v_gene: TRBV29-1
j_gene: TRBJ2-3
abundance: NA
d_gene: TRBD1

CDR3nt: TGTGCCAGCAGCGTTAGGACAGGGGCAACAGATACGCAGTATTTT
CDR3aa: CASSVRTGATDTQYF
v_gene: TRBV2
j_gene: TRBJ2-3
abundance: NA
d_gene: TRBD1

CDR3nt: TGCGCCAGCAGTGAGTTCCGGGGACCCCCCTACGAGCAGTACTTC
CDR3aa: CASSEFRGPPYEQYF
v_gene: TRBV10-1
j_gene: TRBJ2-7
abundance: medium-sized
d_gene: NA

CDR3nt: TGTGCCAGCATCCCGGGACTAGCGACCCCCCCGTTCTTC
CDR3aa: CASIPGLATPPFF
v_gene: TRBV7-2
j_gene: TRBJ2-1
abundance: NA
d_gene: TRBD2

CDR3nt: TGTGCCTGGAGTGTAAGTCATCCCTACACTGAAGCTTTCTTT
CDR3aa: CAWSVSHPYTEAFF
v_gene: TRBV30
j_gene: TRBJ1-1
abundance: NA
d_gene: NA

CDR3nt: TGTGCCAGCAGCCTCCGGACAGACATCTATGGCTACACCTTC
CDR3aa: CASSLRTDIYGYTF
v_gene: TRBV6-5
j_gene: TRBJ1-2
abundance: NA
d_gene: NA

CDR3nt: TGTGCCAGCAGCTTGCGGTTAGCAACTATCCTTTCTTACAATGAGCAGTTCTTC
CDR3aa: CASSLRLATILSYNEQFF
v_gene: TRBV5-6
j_gene: TRBJ2-1
abundance: NA
d_gene: NA